This record looks at one T cell receptor (beta chain) sequence and its context. Deletions cut 4 bases from V and 0 bases from J, with 12 bases between. From germline, CDR1 is MGHRA and CDR2 YSYEKL. There are 16 residues in the CDR3. These data originate in a study of blood T cell repertoires in COVID-19. Study summary: Italy, Spain and the United States were the sources of the convalescent and acute COVID-19 samples. T cells, B-cell-depleted T cells, or PBMCs provided the cDNA or gDNA that served as material.

In the authors' methods: Reference gene primer amplification yielded estimated nucleated cell counts. The data were produced by immunoSEQ multiplex PCR, yet TCRdb's version contains in-frame clones alone and is incomplete. V, J and clone size reflect that table, while D and trimming were determined from the DNA. The table includes some 240,000 clones, around 90% detected once. This chain joins TRBV4-1 and TRBJ1-4; D is unresolved. The receptor's source is a man aged 55 to 70 with COVID-19, enrolled during active disease. The sample was peripheral blood. CDR3 sequence reads: CASSPTPAATNEKLFF. CDR3 bases: TGCGCCAGCAGCCCGACCCCGGCGGCAACTAATGAAAAACTGTTTTTT.